The clone carrying this T cell receptor (beta chain) showed up just once. Antigen: not known. This record belongs to a study of T cell responses to AZD1222 COVID-19 vaccine. Regarding the study as a whole: Donors were largely white British and mainly female; clonal diversity was possibly underestimated. Increased Spike-specific TCR breadth and depth were observed after two AZD1222 doses. Dominant CD4 TCR responses targeted spike regions 160-218 and 743-854. After the peak T cell response, and only then, were repertoires sampled.

Here immunoSEQ multiplex PCR was the method, and the copy in TCRdb shows in-frame clones only, minus some. The table lists about 110,000 clones, about nine tenths of them singletons. The J segment lost 5 bases and the V segment lost 2 bases, leaving 6 bases of the junction unmatched. This CDR3 is 15 amino acids long. Germline CDR1 SNHLY, CDR2 FYNNEI. The receptor comes from an adult in good health. The material sequenced was peripheral blood, taken on day 0 of MenACWY control vaccination. The chain combines TRBV2 with TRBJ1-5; 7 nucleotides line up with TRBD1. For the CDR3, the DNA is TGTGCCAGCAGTGAACAGGGGGTTACTTATCAGCCCCAGCATTTT. It codes for CASSEQGVTYQPQHF.